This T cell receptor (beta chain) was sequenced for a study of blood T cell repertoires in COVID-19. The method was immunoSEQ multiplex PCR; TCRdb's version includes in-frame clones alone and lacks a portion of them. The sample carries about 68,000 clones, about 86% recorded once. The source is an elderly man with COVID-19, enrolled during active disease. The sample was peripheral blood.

The CDR3 region is CASSDTGGFRAPGATSCRYNEQFF. In DNA, the CDR3 is TGTGCCAGCAGTGACACCGGCGGGTTCCGGGCCCCAGGCGCGACTAGCTGTCGGTACAATGAGCAGTTCTTC. The chain carries TRBV6-4 and TRBJ2-1; 7 bases align to TRBD2. V lost 2 bases and J lost 4; bases outside the gene matches: 32. Germline V gene lookup returns CDR1 MRHNA and CDR2 SNTAGT. CDR3 length: 24 residues.